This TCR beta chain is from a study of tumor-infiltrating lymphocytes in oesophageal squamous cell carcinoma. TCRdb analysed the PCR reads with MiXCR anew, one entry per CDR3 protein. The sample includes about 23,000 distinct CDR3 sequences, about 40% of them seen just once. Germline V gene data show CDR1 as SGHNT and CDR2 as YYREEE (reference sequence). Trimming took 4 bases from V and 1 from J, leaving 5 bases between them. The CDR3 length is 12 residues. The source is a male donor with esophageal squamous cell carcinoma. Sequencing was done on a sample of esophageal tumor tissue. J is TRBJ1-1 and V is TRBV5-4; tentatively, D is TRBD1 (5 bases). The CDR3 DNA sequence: TGTGCCAGCAGCGACAGGAACACTGAAGCTTTCTTT. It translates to CASSDRNTEAFF.